The present TCR beta chain was sequenced within a study of T cell responses to AZD1222 COVID-19 vaccine. This CDR3 comprises 14 residues. The germline gives CDR1 SGHAT, CDR2 FQNNGV. V was pared by 6 bases and J by 5 bases, with 5 bases of the junction left unmatched. The repertoire was sequenced with immunoSEQ multiplex PCR; TCRdb's copy has only in-frame clones and lacks some. Here the sample spans approximately 120,000 clones, 80% to 90% being singletons. With respect to this clone: Its antigen is unknown.

Regarding the study as a whole: The number of AZD1222 recipients seropositive at baseline was only five or six.

V usage is TRBV11-2 and J usage is TRBJ1-4; TRBD1 agrees at 8 bases. Specimen: peripheral blood, collected on day 0 of AZD1222 vaccination. The sequence was collected from an adult in good health. Written as DNA, the CDR3 is TGTGCCAGCAGTGTGACAGGGGCAAATGAAAAACTGTTTTTT. This codes for CASSVTGANEKLFF.